A single sample gave rise to the 14 T cell receptor beta chains below, sequenced in a study of sequential checkpoint blockade in melanoma. Generated by immunoSEQ multiplex PCR, the TCRdb table keeps only in-frame clones and is missing some. The sample consists of about 6,700 clones, around 24% of them appearing once. The treatment denotes: randomized to nivolumab then ipilimumab (arm A) or the reverse (arm B). This specimen was tumor tissue (inferred from file names), taken from a patient given nivolumab and ipilimumab in sequence. These receptors all come from a human donor with melanoma.

Ten or more counts support this clone. V usage is TRBV9 and J usage is TRBJ1-2; D not resolved. There are 16 residues in the CDR3. CDR1 and CDR2 (germline): SGDLS, YYNGEE. V lost 0 bases, J lost 2 bases, and 14 bases lay in between. CDR3 region: CASSVGVHGGNYGYTF. CDR3 DNA sequence: TGTGCCAGCAGCGTAGGGGTTCACGGAGGCAACTATGGCTACACCTTC.

In its sample, this clone was seen many times. This chain links TRBV11-3 with TRBJ2-3; 10 bases fit TRBD2. J gave up 4 bases and V 4 bases, and 11 bases lay outside the gene matches. This CDR3 comprises 17 residues. The germline V gene encodes CDR1 SGHNT and CDR2 YENEEA. In DNA, the CDR3 is TGTGCCAGCAGCTCTCTAGCGGGAGCGATGTTCGCAGATACGCAGTATTTT. Translation: CASSSLAGAMFADTQYF.

The chain couples TRBV16 to TRBJ2-1, with TRBD2 matching 9 bases. CDR1 and CDR2 from the germline V gene are KGHSY and FQNENV. The CDR3 has 16 amino acids. Unmatched junction bases numbered 9, after V lost 4 bases and J lost 5 bases. Here the CDR3 reads CASSRGAGGYDNEQFF. The DNA of the CDR3 is TGTGCCAGCAGCCGCGGAGCGGGGGGCTACGACAATGAGCAGTTCTTC.

The CDR3 coding sequence is TGTGCCAGCAGCCCTCTTAGACCGGGGTACCTAAGGAACACTGAAGCTTTCTTT. Its translation is CASSPLRPGYLRNTEAFF. V usage is TRBV14 and J usage is TRBJ1-1; D uncertain. Trimming took 4 bases from V and 1 from J, leaving 22 bases between them. The CDR3 is 18 residues long. Germline CDR1 is SGHDN and CDR2 is FVKESK.

This rearrangement joins TRBV11-3 to TRBJ2-1; the match to TRBD2 covers 12 bases. The CDR3 runs to 16 residues. In germline, CDR1 is SGHNT, CDR2 YENEEA. J was trimmed by 9 bases and V by 6 bases; bases with no gene match: 12. The CDR3 sequence: CASSPTPSGRAIEQFF. The CDR3 nucleotides read TGTGCCAGCAGTCCAACCCCTAGCGGGAGGGCCATTGAGCAGTTCTTC.

The chain uses TRBV5-1 and TRBJ2-2, with 8 bases fitting TRBD2. This CDR3 is 15 amino acids long. V lost 3 bases to trimming and J lost 10 bases; unmatched junction nucleotides: 11. The germline gives CDR1 SGHRS, CDR2 YFSETQ. CDR3 region: CASSWLAGGISELFF. In DNA, the CDR3 is TGCGCCAGCAGCTGGCTAGCGGGTGGGATCTCGGAGCTGTTTTTT.

There are many counts of this clone. V is TRBV11-3 and J is TRBJ1-2; tentatively, D is TRBD1 (6 bases). The CDR3 spans 14 residues. The V end was cut by 1 base, the J end by 6 bases, with 12 bases between. Germline V CDR1 and CDR2: SGHNT, YENEEA. Written as DNA, the CDR3 is TGTGCCAGCAGCTTAGGGGAGGGGGTGCATGGCTACACCTTC. Amino acids: CASSLGEGVHGYTF.

This clone is labeled as medium-sized (0.01 to 0.1%). The chain links TRBV28 to TRBJ2-7, with TRBD1 as a possible D gene (5 bases). This CDR3 has 15 amino acids. Between the trimmed V and J ends, which lost 5 bases and 0 bases, there was a span of 14 bases. Germline loops: CDR1 MDHEN, CDR2 SYDVKM. The CDR3 DNA reads TGTGCCAGCAGTCCTCAGGGTGACCCCTCCTACGAGCAGTACGTC. Protein product: CASSPQGDPSYEQYV.

This clone was recorded a few times. The chain links TRBV10-3 to TRBJ2-3; D is undetermined. The V and J ends lost 2 bases and 2 bases respectively, with 8 bases between them. Looked up from germline, CDR1 is ENHRY and CDR2 is SYGVKD. The CDR3 runs 14 residues. In DNA form, the CDR3 reads TGTGCCATCAGTGAGGGTGGCTTCACAGATACGCAGTATTTT. Translated, it gives CAISEGGFTDTQYF.

In this sample, this clone turned up a few times. V usage is TRBV6-8 and J usage is TRBJ1-5; D is possibly TRBD1 (6 bases). Germline V gene lookup returns CDR1 MNHGY and CDR2 SAAAGT. This CDR3 has 17 amino acids. V lost 7 bases to trimming and J lost 1 base, with 20 bases between them. The CDR3 here is CASTHIGGGLSNQPQHF. The CDR3 DNA reads TGTGCCAGCACCCACATAGGGGGGGGCCTGAGCAATCAGCCCCAGCATTTT.

In its sample, this clone is medium-sized. The rearrangement joins TRBV11-3 to TRBJ2-3, with 8 bases lining up with TRBD2. V dropped 5 bases and J dropped 5; count of bases not matched to a gene: 9. The CDR3 is 15 amino acids. Germline V gene sequence: CDR1 SGHNT, CDR2 YENEEA. The CDR3 here is CASSPVGTSRDTQYF. The CDR3 DNA reads as TGTGCCAGCAGCCCTGTAGGGACTAGTCGAGATACGCAGTATTTT.

The CDR3 here is CATSRKLGKETQYF. CDR3 bases: TGTGCCACCAGCAGAAAACTAGGGAAAGAGACCCAGTACTTC. V gene TRBV15 combines with J gene TRBJ2-5, with a possible D match to TRBD2 (5 bases). Trimming stripped 2 bases from V and 3 bases from J, with 10 bases between. The length of the CDR3 is 14 residues. CDR1 LNHNV and CDR2 YYDKDF come from the germline V gene (reference sequence).

This chain joins TRBV28 and TRBJ1-2; 8 bases align to TRBD1. J lost 8 bases, V lost 7 bases, and 15 bases had no gene match. Germline CDR1 MDHEN, CDR2 SYDVKM. The CDR3 contains 15 residues. The CDR3 region is CASTLGGQGREGYTF. The CDR3 DNA is TGTGCCAGCACTTTGGGAGGACAGGGTAGGGAAGGCTACACCTTC.

The genes are TRBV25-1 and TRBJ2-2; the D call may be TRBD1 or TRBD2 (5 bases each). Trimming removed 3 bases from V and 6 bases from J, with 14 bases in between. Germline V gene data show CDR1 as MGHDK and CDR2 as SYGVNS. There are 15 residues in the CDR3. The CDR3 region is CASSDSGTPAGELFF. CDR3 bases: TGTGCCAGCAGTGACTCCGGGACCCCGGCCGGGGAGCTGTTTTTT. Full variable domain (rest looked up from reference TRBV25-1 and TRBJ2-2): EADIYQTPRYLVIGTGKKITLECSQTMGHDKMYWYQQDPGMELHLIHYSYGVNSTEKGDLSSESTVSRIRTEHFPLTLESARPSHTSQYLCASSDSGTPAGELFFGEGSRLTVL.